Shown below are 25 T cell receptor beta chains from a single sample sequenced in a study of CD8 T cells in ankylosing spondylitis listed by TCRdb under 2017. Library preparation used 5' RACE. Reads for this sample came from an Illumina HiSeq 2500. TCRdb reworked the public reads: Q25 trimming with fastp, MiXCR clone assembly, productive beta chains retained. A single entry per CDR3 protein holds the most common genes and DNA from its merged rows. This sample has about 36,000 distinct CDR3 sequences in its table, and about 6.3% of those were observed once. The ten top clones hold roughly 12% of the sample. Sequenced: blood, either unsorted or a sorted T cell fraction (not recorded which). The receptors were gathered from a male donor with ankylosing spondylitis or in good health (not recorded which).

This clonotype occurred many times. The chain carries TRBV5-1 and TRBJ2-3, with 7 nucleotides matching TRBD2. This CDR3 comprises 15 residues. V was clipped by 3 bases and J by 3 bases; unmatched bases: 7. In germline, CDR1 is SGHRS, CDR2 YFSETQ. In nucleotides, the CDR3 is TGCGCCAGCAGCTCGGGGGGTTTAAGGACAGATACGCAGTATTTT. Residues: CASSSGGLRTDTQYF.

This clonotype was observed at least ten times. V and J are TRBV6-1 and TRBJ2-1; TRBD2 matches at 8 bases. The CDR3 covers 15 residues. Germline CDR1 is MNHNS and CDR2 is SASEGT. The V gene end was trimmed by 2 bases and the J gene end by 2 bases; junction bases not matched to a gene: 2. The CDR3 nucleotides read TGTGCCAGCAGTGAAATTAGCGGGGCCTACAATGAGCAGTTCTTC. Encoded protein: CASSEISGAYNEQFF.

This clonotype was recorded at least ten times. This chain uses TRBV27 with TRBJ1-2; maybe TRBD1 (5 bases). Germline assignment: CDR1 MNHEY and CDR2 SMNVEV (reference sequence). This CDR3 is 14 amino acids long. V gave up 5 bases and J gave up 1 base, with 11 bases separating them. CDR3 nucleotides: TGTGCCAGCAGTCCGTCTGGGGGTAACTATGGCTACACCTTC. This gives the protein CASSPSGGNYGYTF.

CDR3 loop: CASSSRGEQFF. The CDR3 region has the DNA TGTGCCAGCAGCTCCCGGGGTGAGCAGTTCTTC. The chain links TRBV5-4 to TRBJ2-1; a weak D match, TRBD2 (5 bases). Trimming left V 3 bases short and J 9 bases short, with 7 bases between. The CDR3 is 11 amino acids. Germline V gene data show CDR1 as SGHNT and CDR2 as YYREEE (reference sequence).

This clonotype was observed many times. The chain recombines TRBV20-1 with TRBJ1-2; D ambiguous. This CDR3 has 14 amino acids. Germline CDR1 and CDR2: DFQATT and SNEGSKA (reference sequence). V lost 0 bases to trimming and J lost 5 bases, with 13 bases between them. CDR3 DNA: TGCAGTGCTAGAGAGGGCGGGGAGCCGTATGGCTACACCTTC. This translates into CSAREGGEPYGYTF.

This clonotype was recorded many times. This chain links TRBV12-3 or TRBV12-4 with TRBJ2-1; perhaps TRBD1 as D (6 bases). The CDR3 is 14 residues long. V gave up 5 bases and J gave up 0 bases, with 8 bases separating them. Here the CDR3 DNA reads TGTGCCAGCAGTCCGGACAGCTCCTACAATGAGCAGTTCTTC. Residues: CASSPDSSYNEQFF.

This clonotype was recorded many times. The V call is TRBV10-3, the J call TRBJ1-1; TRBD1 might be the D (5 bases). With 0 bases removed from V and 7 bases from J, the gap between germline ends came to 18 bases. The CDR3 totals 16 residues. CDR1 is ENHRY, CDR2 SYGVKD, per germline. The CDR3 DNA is TGTGCCATCAGTGAGTCGCCATTAGCGGGGGTGGTTGAAGCTTTCTTT. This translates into CAISESPLAGVVEAFF.

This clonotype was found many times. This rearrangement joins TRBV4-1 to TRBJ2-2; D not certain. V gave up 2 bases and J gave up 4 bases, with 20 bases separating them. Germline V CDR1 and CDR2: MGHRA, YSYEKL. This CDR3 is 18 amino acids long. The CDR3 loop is CASSQLHIRSQLTGELFF. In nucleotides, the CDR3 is TGCGCCAGCAGCCAACTCCACATACGTAGTCAGCTCACCGGGGAGCTGTTTTTT.

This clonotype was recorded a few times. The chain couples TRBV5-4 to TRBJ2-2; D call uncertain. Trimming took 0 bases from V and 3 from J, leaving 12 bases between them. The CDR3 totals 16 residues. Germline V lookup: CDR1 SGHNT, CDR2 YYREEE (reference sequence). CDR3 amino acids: CASSLAAGTDTGELFF. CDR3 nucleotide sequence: TGTGCCAGCAGCTTGGCCGCAGGAACGGACACCGGGGAGCTGTTTTTT.

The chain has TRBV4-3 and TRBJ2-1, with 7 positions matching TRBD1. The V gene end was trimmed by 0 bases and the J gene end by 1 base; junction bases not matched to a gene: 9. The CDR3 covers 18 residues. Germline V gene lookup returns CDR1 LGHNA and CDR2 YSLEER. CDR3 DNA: TGCGCCAGCAGCCAAGAGATGGGTCGGACAGGTTCCTACAATGAGCAGTTCTTC. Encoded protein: CASSQEMGRTGSYNEQFF.

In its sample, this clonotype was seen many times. The CDR3 nucleotides are TGCAGTGCTAGAGAGAGGACAGGGGAAGAGACCCAGTACTTC. Translation gives CSARERTGEETQYF. The chain combines TRBV20-1 with TRBJ2-5; 9 bases fit TRBD1. The germline V gene has CDR1 DFQATT and CDR2 SNEGSKA (reference sequence). With V trimmed by 0 bases and J by 3 bases, 2 bases remained unmatched. The CDR3 contains 14 residues.

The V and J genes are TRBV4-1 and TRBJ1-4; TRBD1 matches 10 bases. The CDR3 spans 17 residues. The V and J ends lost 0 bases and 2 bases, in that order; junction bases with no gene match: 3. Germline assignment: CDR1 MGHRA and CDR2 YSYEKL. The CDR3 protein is CASSQDRDRGTNEKLFF. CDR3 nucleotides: TGCGCCAGCAGCCAAGACCGGGACAGGGGCACTAATGAAAAACTGTTTTTT.

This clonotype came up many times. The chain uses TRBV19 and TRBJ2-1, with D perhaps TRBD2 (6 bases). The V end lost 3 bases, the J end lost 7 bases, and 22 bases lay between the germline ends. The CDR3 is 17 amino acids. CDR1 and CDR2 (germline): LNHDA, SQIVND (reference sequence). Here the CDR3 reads CASSIGIAVTLRNEQFF. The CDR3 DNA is TGTGCCAGTAGTATTGGGATAGCGGTAACCCTTCGAAATGAGCAGTTCTTC. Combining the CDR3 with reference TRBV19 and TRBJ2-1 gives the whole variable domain DGGITQSPKYLFRKEGQNVTLSCEQNLNHDAMYWYRQDPGQGLRLIYYSQIVNDFQKGDIAEGYSVSREKKESFPLTVTSAQKNPTAFYLCASSIGIAVTLRNEQFFGPGTRLTVL.

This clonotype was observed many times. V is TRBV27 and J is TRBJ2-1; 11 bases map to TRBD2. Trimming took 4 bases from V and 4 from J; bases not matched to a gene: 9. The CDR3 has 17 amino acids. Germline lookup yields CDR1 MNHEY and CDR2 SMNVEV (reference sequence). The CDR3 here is CASSWRGLAGGYNEQFF. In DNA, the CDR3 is TGTGCCAGCAGTTGGCGAGGTCTAGCGGGGGGATACAATGAGCAGTTCTTC.

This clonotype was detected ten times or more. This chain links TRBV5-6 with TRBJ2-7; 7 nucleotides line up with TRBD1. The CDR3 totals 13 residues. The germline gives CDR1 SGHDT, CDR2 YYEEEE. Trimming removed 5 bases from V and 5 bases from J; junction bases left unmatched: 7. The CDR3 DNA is TGTGCCAGCAGTGACAGGGTAGTGGACGAGCAGTACTTC. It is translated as CASSDRVVDEQYF.

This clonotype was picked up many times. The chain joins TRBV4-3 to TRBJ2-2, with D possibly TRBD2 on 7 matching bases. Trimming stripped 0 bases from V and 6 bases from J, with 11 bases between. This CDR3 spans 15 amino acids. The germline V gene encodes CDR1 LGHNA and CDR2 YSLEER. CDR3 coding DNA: TGCGCCAGCAGCCAAGAGAGGGGGGGCGCCGGGGAGCTGTTTTTT. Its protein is CASSQERGGAGELFF.

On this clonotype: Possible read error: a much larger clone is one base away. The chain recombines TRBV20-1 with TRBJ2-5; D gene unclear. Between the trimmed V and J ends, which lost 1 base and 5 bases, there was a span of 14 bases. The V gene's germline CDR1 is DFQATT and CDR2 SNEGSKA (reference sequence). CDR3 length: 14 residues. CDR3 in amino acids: CSARVVSSCETQYF. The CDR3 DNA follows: TGCAGTGCTAGAGTTGTATCCTCGTGCGAGACCCAGTACTTC.

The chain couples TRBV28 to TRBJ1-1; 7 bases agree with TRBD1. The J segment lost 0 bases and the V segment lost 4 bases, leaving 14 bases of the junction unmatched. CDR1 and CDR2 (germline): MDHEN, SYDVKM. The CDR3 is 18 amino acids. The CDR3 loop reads CASSSGPRDRLMNTEAFF. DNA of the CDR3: TGTGCCAGCAGTTCAGGCCCCCGGGACAGACTCATGAACACTGAAGCTTTCTTT.

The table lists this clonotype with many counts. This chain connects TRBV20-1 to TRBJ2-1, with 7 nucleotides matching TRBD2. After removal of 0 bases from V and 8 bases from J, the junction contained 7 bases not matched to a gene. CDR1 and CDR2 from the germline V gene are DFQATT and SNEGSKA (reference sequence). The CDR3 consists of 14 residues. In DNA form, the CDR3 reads TGCAGTGCTAGAGACGGCGGGAGAGGCGATGAGCAGTTCTTC. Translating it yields CSARDGGRGDEQFF.

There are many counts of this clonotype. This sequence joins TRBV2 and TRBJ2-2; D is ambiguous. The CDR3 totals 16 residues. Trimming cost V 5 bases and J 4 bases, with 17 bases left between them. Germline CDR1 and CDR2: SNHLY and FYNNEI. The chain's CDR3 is CASSLGLSSVTGELFF. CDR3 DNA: TGTGCCAGCAGTTTAGGGTTGTCGTCGGTCACCGGGGAGCTGTTTTTT.

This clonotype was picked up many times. CDR3 bases: TGTGCCACCAGTCCCCTGACTAGCGGGAGAGGTCGCAATGAGCAGTTCTTC. It specifies CATSPLTSGRGRNEQFF. This chain connects TRBV24-1 to TRBJ2-1; 12 nucleotides agree with TRBD2. The germline V gene encodes CDR1 KGHDR and CDR2 SFDVKD. This CDR3 contains 17 residues. V lost 6 bases to trimming and J lost 6 bases; unmatched junction nucleotides: 11.

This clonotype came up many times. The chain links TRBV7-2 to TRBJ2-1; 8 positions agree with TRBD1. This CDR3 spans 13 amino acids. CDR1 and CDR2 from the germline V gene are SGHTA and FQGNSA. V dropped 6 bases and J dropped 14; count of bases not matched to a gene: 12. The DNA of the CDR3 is TGTGCCAGCAGAGCCATACCTCGGACAGGGAAGTTCTTC. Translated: CASRAIPRTGKFF. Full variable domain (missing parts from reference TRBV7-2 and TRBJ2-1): GAGVSQSPSNKVTEKGKDVELRCDPISGHTALYWYRQSLGQGLEFLIYFQGNSAPDKSGLPSDRFSAERTGGSVSTLTIQRTQQEDSAVYLCASRAIPRTGKFFGPGTRLTVL.

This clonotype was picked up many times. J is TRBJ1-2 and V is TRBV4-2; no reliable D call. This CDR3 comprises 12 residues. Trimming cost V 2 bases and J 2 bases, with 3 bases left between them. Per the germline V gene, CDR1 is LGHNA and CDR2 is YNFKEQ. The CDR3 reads CASSQSNYGYTF. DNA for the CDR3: TGTGCCAGCAGCCAATCCAACTATGGCTACACCTTC.

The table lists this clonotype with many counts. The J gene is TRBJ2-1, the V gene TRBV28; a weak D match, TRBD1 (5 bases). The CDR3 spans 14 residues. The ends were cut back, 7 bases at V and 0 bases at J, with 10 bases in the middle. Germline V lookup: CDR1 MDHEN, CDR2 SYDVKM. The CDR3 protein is CASMVDSSYNEQFF. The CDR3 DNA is TGTGCCAGCATGGTCGACAGCTCCTACAATGAGCAGTTCTTC. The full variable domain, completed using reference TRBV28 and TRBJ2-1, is DVKVTQSSRYLVKRTGEKVFLECVQDMDHENMFWYRQDPGLGLRLIYFSYDVKMKEKGDIPEGYSVSREKKERFSLILESASTNQTSMYLCASMVDSSYNEQFFGPGTRLTVL.

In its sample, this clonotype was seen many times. In DNA, the CDR3 is TGTGCCAGCAGCCGTCGGGGTGGCGATGAGCAGTTCTTC. The encoded protein is CASSRRGGDEQFF. The rearrangement uses TRBV7-3 and TRBJ2-1; D is possibly TRBD2 (5 bases). With 5 bases removed from V and 8 bases from J, the gap between germline ends came to 13 bases. Germline V gene data show CDR1 as SGHTA and CDR2 as FQGTGA. The length of the CDR3 is 13 residues.